The 31 T cell receptor beta chains below come from one sample, sequenced in a study of monozygotic twins with inflammatory bowel disease. No DNA is given; TCRdb re-called the 5' RACE reads and lists each CDR3 protein once. The repertoire table contains approximately 160,000 distinct CDR3 sequences. The sequenced sample was blood. The receptors were gathered from a human donor with ulcerative colitis or Crohn's disease, or a healthy co-twin of an affected twin (not recorded which).

This chain joins TRBV6-4 and TRBJ2-1. CDR1 MRHNA and CDR2 SNTAGT come from the germline V gene. The CDR3 contains 14 residues. The CDR3 loop is CASSEHLSYNEQFF.

The J gene is TRBJ1-1, the V gene TRBV5-1. Germline V gene data show CDR1 as SGHRS and CDR2 as YFSETQ. CDR3 size: 13 residues. CDR3 loop: CASSLKRNTEAFF.

The chain links TRBV28 to TRBJ2-3; the D gene TCRdb calls, TRBD1, cannot be checked with no DNA. CDR3 length: 14 amino acids. Germline lookup yields CDR1 MDHEN and CDR2 SYDVKM. CDR3 amino acids: CASSSGQHTDTQYF.

The gene calls are TRBV20-1 and TRBJ2-1. This CDR3 has 12 amino acids. Germline CDR1 is DFQATT and CDR2 is SNEGSKA (reference sequence). The CDR3: CSAPDFYNEQFF.

The chain carries TRBV29-1 and TRBJ1-4; the D call of TRBD1 rests on TCRdb alone, since no DNA is present to check it. This CDR3 is built from 12 residues. Germline V CDR1 and CDR2: SQVTM, ANQGSEA. The CDR3 sequence is CSVEDRTGGLFF.

The chain links TRBV7-6 to TRBJ1-1; lacking DNA, the TRBD1 call made by TCRdb goes unchecked. The germline gives CDR1 SGHVS, CDR2 FNYEAQ. The CDR3 is made up of 15 amino acids. CDR3 protein: CASSPGQLGITEAFF.

The chain joins TRBV7-9 to TRBJ1-1. In germline, CDR1 is SEHNR, CDR2 FQNEAQ (reference sequence). This CDR3 is 13 amino acids long. Here the CDR3 reads CASSSQGGTEAFF. Full variable domain (rest looked up from reference TRBV7-9 and TRBJ1-1): DTGVSQNPRHKITKRGQNVTFRCDPISEHNRLYWYRQTLGQGPEFLTYFQNEAQLEKSRLLSDRFSAERPKGSFSTLEIQRTEQGDSAMYLCASSSQGGTEAFFGQGTRLTVV.

V and J are TRBV5-4 and TRBJ2-2; checking the TCRdb D call of TRBD1 is not possible without DNA. The CDR3 runs to 16 residues. The germline V gene has CDR1 SGHNT and CDR2 YYREEE (reference sequence). CDR3 sequence reads: CASSELDRSNTGELFF. The whole variable domain, filled in from reference TRBV5-4 and TRBJ2-2, reads ETGVTQSPTHLIKTRGQQVTLRCSSQSGHNTVSWYQQALGQGPQFIFQYYREEENGRGNFPPRFSGLQFPNYSSELNVNALELDDSALYLCASSELDRSNTGELFFGEGSRLTVL.

The gene calls are TRBV7-6 and TRBJ2-5. Germline CDR1 reads SGHVS; CDR2 reads FNYEAQ. The CDR3 sequence is 13 residues long. This chain's CDR3 is CASSLRTDRTQYF.

The chain uses TRBV29-1 and TRBJ1-2; TCRdb proposes TRBD1, but this gene call is untestable without DNA. The CDR3 extends over 12 amino acids. The germline gives CDR1 SQVTM, CDR2 ANQGSEA. CDR3 residues: CSVAGQNYGYTF.

This chain joins TRBV7-2 and TRBJ2-3; lacking DNA, the TRBD1 call made by TCRdb goes unchecked. The CDR3 totals 13 residues. The germline gives CDR1 SGHTA, CDR2 FQGNSA. CDR3 sequence reads: CASITNAPDTQYF. Supplemented by reference TRBV7-2 and TRBJ2-3, the full variable domain reads GAGVSQSPSNKVTEKGKDVELRCDPISGHTALYWYRQSLGQGLEFLIYFQGNSAPDKSGLPSDRFSAERTGGSVSTLTIQRTQQEDSAVYLCASITNAPDTQYFGPGTRLTVL.

The J gene is TRBJ1-1, the V gene TRBV5-1; the TCRdb call, TRBD1, lacks DNA for checking. CDR1 is SGHRS and CDR2 is YFSETQ in the germline V gene. CDR3 size: 13 residues. The CDR3 here is CASRFQGAAEAFF.

The rearrangement links TRBV6-2 or TRBV6-3 to TRBJ2-5; TCRdb calls TRBD2, which cannot be checked without DNA. This CDR3 is built from 14 residues. Per the germline V gene, CDR1 is MNHEY and CDR2 is SVGEGT. The CDR3 sequence is CASSLTSGQETQYF.

The chain couples TRBV7-2 to TRBJ1-4; the D gene TCRdb calls, TRBD1, cannot be checked with no DNA. In germline, CDR1 is SGHTA, CDR2 FQGNSA. The CDR3 has 15 amino acids. This CDR3 is CASSLWYREDEKLFF.

This chain joins TRBV12-3 or TRBV12-4 and TRBJ1-4; checking the TCRdb D call of TRBD1 is not possible without DNA. There are 12 residues in the CDR3. CDR3 amino acids: CASSLGAGILFF.

The rearrangement links TRBV4-3 to TRBJ2-2; there is no DNA to check the TCRdb D call of TRBD1. Looked up from germline, CDR1 is LGHNA and CDR2 is YSLEER. This CDR3 has 15 amino acids. The CDR3 region is CASSQSRVGDGELFF.

The V and J genes are TRBV5-3 and TRBJ2-3; TCRdb's D call, TRBD2, is unchecked because there is no DNA. TRBV5-3 is an ORF; its function is uncertain. The CDR3 runs 16 residues. The CDR3 spells CARSPGALTSTDTQYF.

The chain recombines TRBV19 with TRBJ2-3; the D gene TCRdb calls, TRBD1, cannot be checked with no DNA. Germline V lookup: CDR1 LNHDA, CDR2 SQIVND (reference sequence). CDR3 length: 15 residues. CDR3 loop: CASTLQGARADTQYF.

This sequence joins TRBV28 and TRBJ1-1. The CDR3 is made up of 15 amino acids. The V gene's germline CDR1 is MDHEN and CDR2 SYDVKM. This chain's CDR3 is CASSSISRPNTEAFF.

This chain links TRBV21-1 with TRBJ2-3; checking the TCRdb D call of TRBD2 is not possible without DNA. TRBV21-1 is deemed a pseudogene. The CDR3 is made up of 16 amino acids. The CDR3 sequence: CASSNETSGSPDTQYF.

The chain has TRBV2 and TRBJ2-1; the TCRdb call, TRBD1, lacks DNA for checking. The CDR3 extends over 15 amino acids. The germline gives CDR1 SNHLY, CDR2 FYNNEI. The CDR3 loop reads CASSVGQEIYNEQFF. Complete variable domain (other parts from reference TRBV2 and TRBJ2-1): EPEVTQTPSHQVTQMGQEVILRCVPISNHLYFYWYRQILGQKVEFLVSFYNNEISEKSEIFDDQFSVERPDGSNFTLKIRSTKLEDSAMYFCASSVGQEIYNEQFFGPGTRLTVL.

The V gene is TRBV27, the J gene TRBJ2-7; as DNA is missing, the TRBD1 call by TCRdb cannot be tested. This CDR3 is 14 amino acids long. From germline, CDR1 is MNHEY and CDR2 SMNVEV (reference sequence). The CDR3 here is CASSGAVSSYEQYF.

The chain recombines TRBV10-3 with TRBJ2-1. The germline V gene has CDR1 ENHRY and CDR2 SYGVKD. The CDR3 consists of 11 residues. Here the CDR3 reads CAANIGNEQFF.

The chain links TRBV18 to TRBJ2-3; TCRdb calls TRBD1, which cannot be checked without DNA. The CDR3 extends over 15 amino acids. Germline V lookup: CDR1 KGHSH, CDR2 LQKENI. The CDR3 is CASSPPGQPTDTQYF.

This chain joins TRBV7-6 and TRBJ2-5; TCRdb names TRBD1, which stays unverified in the absence of DNA. The CDR3 is 14 residues long. Germline V lookup: CDR1 SGHVS, CDR2 FNYEAQ. This chain's CDR3 is CASSQTDVQETQYF.

The chain joins TRBV20-1 to TRBJ2-7; no DNA is available, so the TRBD1 call from TCRdb remains unchecked. CDR3 size: 16 residues. Germline V gene data show CDR1 as DFQATT and CDR2 as SNEGSKA (reference sequence). CDR3: CSARGGHAGGLYEQYF.

The rearrangement uses TRBV4-3 and TRBJ2-2. Looked up from germline, CDR1 is LGHNA and CDR2 is YSLEER. The length of the CDR3 is 15 residues. CDR3 sequence: CASSQDKPRGGELFF.

The chain is built from TRBV5-1 and TRBJ1-1. Germline-derived CDR1 and CDR2 are SGHRS and YFSETQ. CDR3 length: 16 amino acids. The CDR3 sequence is CASSFRSSGKNTEAFF.

The V gene is TRBV29-1, the J gene TRBJ2-7. From germline, CDR1 is SQVTM and CDR2 ANQGSEA. The CDR3 sequence is 14 residues long. The CDR3: CSVELTGRSYEQYF.

The genes are TRBV29-1 and TRBJ2-3; without DNA, the TCRdb call of TRBD2 cannot be checked. In germline, CDR1 is SQVTM, CDR2 ANQGSEA. This CDR3 is built from 14 residues. The CDR3 loop reads CSGDERDLTDTQYF.

The rearrangement uses TRBV13 and TRBJ2-3. CDR3 size: 15 residues. Per the germline V gene, CDR1 is PRHDT and CDR2 is FYEKMQ (reference sequence). CDR3 protein: CASSPFGMGTDTQYF.